This TCR beta chain originates from a study of radiation and T cells in renal cell carcinoma. Germline CDR1 and CDR2: SGHDT and YYEEEE. Trimming pared 0 bases from V and 5 bases from J, leaving 8 bases between. The CDR3 totals 13 residues. Time point reported: blood 4 weeks post-SBRT, at nephrectomy. Treatment reported: 15 Gy SBRT to primary tumor, nephrectomy 4 weeks later. Nephrectomy followed 15 Gy stereotactic body radiation by 4 weeks. Serial blood draws occurred at baseline and 2 and 4 weeks post-SBRT. The patient's renal cell carcinoma had clear cell pathology. Sequenced by immunoSEQ multiplex PCR; TCRdb stores in-frame clones only, minus some. Of 150,000 to 200,000 clones listed, around 89% were seen once; the top ten hold around 10%.

The TCR sequence derives from a woman in her fifties or sixties with renal cell carcinoma. The rearrangement joins TRBV5-6 to TRBJ1-2; the D is unclear. The source was blood, collected from a patient whose treatment included radiotherapy and nephrectomy. The CDR3 region has the DNA TGTGCCAGCAGCTTGGAGGGTTTGTATGGCTACACCTTC. It translates to CASSLEGLYGYTF.